This T cell receptor beta chain was obtained from a study of PD-1 blockade in classical Hodgkin lymphoma. CDR3 length: 16 residues. CDR1 is SGDLS and CDR2 is YYNGEE in the germline V gene. V trimming: 4 bases; J trimming: 3 bases; junction bases outside the gene matches: 10. The data were produced by immunoSEQ multiplex PCR, yet TCRdb's version contains in-frame clones alone and is incomplete. The data hold about 86,000 clones, with roughly 89% observed a single time. There was relapse after autologous stem cell transplantation in every patient, and there was variation in brentuximab vedotin exposure.

This receptor was identified in a human donor with classical Hodgkin lymphoma. This chain joins TRBV9 and TRBJ1-3; 7 bases are shared with TRBD1. Sequencing was performed on peripheral blood mononuclear cells (PBMCs), taken at baseline. The CDR3 protein is CASSPQGGQGGNTIYF. The CDR3 coding sequence is TGTGCCAGCAGCCCCCAGGGGGGGCAGGGTGGAAACACCATATATTTT.